The TCR beta chain under discussion was sequenced for a study of CD8 T cells in Susac syndrome. The RNA input was roughly 0.45 to 1 ug, and it was reverse transcribed with random hexamers. The method of amplification for TCR beta CDR3 was immunoSEQ multiplex PCR, covering 54 Vbeta and 13 Jbeta. One entry per CDR3 protein, called by TCRdb with MiXCR from the immunoSEQ multiplex PCR reads. The sample includes a few hundred thousand distinct CDR3 sequences, 75% to 90% of them seen just once. Germline-derived CDR1 and CDR2 are MGHDK and SYGVNS. This CDR3 spans 14 amino acids. V lost 2 bases, J lost 2 bases, and 10 bases lay in between. Negative isolation was used for CD8+ and CD4+ T cells, and FACS enrichment was applied to TEMRA cells. This clonotype was counted a few times.

The sequencing sample was made of CD8+ T cells from PBMCs. The chain joins TRBV25-1 to TRBJ2-7; D possibly corresponds to TRBD1 (5 bases). This receptor was obtained from a human donor with multiple sclerosis. The CDR3 sequence is CASSEATDPYEQYF. The DNA for the CDR3 is TGTGCCAGCAGTGAAGCGACAGATCCCTACGAGCAGTACTTC.